The T cell receptor (beta chain) under discussion was sequenced for a study of T cell responses to AZD1222 COVID-19 vaccine. Assay used: immunoSEQ multiplex PCR; TCRdb lists only in-frame clones, some missing. The sample lists more than 150,000 clones, around 95% occurring once. This CDR3 contains 16 residues. Germline V gives CDR1 MRHNA, CDR2 SNTAGT. V lost 4 bases and J 7 bases, leaving 19 bases between the germline ends. The chain is built from TRBV6-4 and TRBJ1-4; no definite D call. The TCR comes from an adult in good health. This sample comprised peripheral blood, obtained on day 0 of AZD1222 vaccination. For the CDR3, the DNA is TGTGCCAGCAGTGCCGGCGGACGGGTTGGTCGTGAAAAACTGTTTTTT. This gives the protein CASSAGGRVGREKLFF.